Shown below are 27 T cell receptor beta chains from a single sample sequenced in a study of long-term antiretroviral therapy in people with HIV. They ran version v3.0 of the immunoSEQ assay at survey level. Profiled with immunoSEQ multiplex PCR; TCRdb holds only in-frame clones, not every one. The repertoire holds around 17,000 clones, with 88% as singletons. This specimen consisted of unsorted PBMCs, obtained 6.9 years after starting antiretroviral therapy. These receptor sequences come from a man in his forties or fifties with HIV.

This clone was seen just once. The chain couples TRBV27 to TRBJ1-1; unclear D gene. The germline CDR1 and CDR2 sequences are MNHEY and SMNVEV (reference sequence). Trimming removed 7 bases at V and 7 bases at J, with 13 bases between. This CDR3 is built from 12 residues. CDR3 DNA: TGTGCCAGCAAAAAACAAGGCTATGAAGCTTTCTTT. Amino acid sequence: CASKKQGYEAFF.

The V and J genes are TRBV11-2 and TRBJ2-7; possible D gene TRBD1, 6 bases. V was shortened by 5 bases and J by 3 bases, with 8 bases between the two germline ends. This CDR3 is built from 12 residues. CDR1 SGHAT and CDR2 FQNNGV come from the germline V gene. CDR3 protein: CASSRTVYEQYF. Here the CDR3 DNA reads TGTGCCAGCAGCCGGACAGTCTACGAGCAGTACTTC.

The J gene is TRBJ1-1, the V gene TRBV5-4; D ambiguous. CDR3 length: 13 residues. Trimming took off 2 bases at V and 6 bases at J, with 11 bases between the two ends. Germline V CDR1 and CDR2: SGHNT, YYREEE (reference sequence). The DNA for the CDR3 is TGTGCCAGCAGCTTACCCGGGAGCGCTGAAGCTTTCTTT. This translates into CASSLPGSAEAFF.

Here the CDR3 DNA reads TGCAGCGTTGTAGGTATCTCTGGGGCCAACGTCCTGACTTTC. As protein: CSVVGISGANVLTF. V and J are TRBV29-1 and TRBJ2-6; D gene ambiguous. The CDR3 runs 14 residues. The germline V gene encodes CDR1 SQVTM and CDR2 ANQGSEA. The ends were cut back, 4 bases at V and 0 bases at J, with 7 bases in the middle.

This clone was seen only a few times. The V and J genes are TRBV5-1 and TRBJ2-1; D gene ambiguous. The germline V gene encodes CDR1 SGHRS and CDR2 YFSETQ. Trimming pared 0 bases from V and 6 bases from J, leaving 4 bases between. The length of the CDR3 is 12 residues. The CDR3 protein is CASSLAANEQFF. CDR3 in DNA: TGCGCCAGCAGCTTGGCGGCCAATGAGCAGTTCTTC.

The chain joins TRBV25-1 to TRBJ1-5, with 7 nucleotides matching TRBD1. V dropped 1 base and J dropped 7; count of bases not matched to a gene: 7. The CDR3 extends over 15 amino acids. Looked up from germline, CDR1 is MGHDK and CDR2 is SYGVNS. The CDR3 loop reads CASSELGTEGQPQHF. For the CDR3, the DNA is TGTGCCAGCAGTGAATTGGGGACAGAGGGACAGCCCCAGCATTTT.

The chain employs TRBV30 and TRBJ1-1, with D perhaps TRBD1 (5 bases). Germline V gene data show CDR1 as GTSNPN and CDR2 as SVGIG (reference sequence). The germline V and J ends were trimmed by 4 bases and 4 bases, with 13 bases remaining between them. CDR3 size: 13 residues. CDR3 loop: CAWTLSGLTEAFF. The CDR3 DNA reads TGTGCCTGGACCCTTTCGGGGCTCACTGAAGCTTTCTTT.

The chain employs TRBV28 and TRBJ1-5, with D possibly matching TRBD1 (5 bases). Trimming shortened V by 7 bases and J by 1 base, and 17 bases separated the two germline ends. Germline V lookup: CDR1 MDHEN, CDR2 SYDVKM. The CDR3 spans 16 residues. Here the CDR3 reads CASTRPGAGSNQPQHF. The DNA of the CDR3 is TGTGCCAGCACACGGCCTGGCGCAGGGAGCAATCAGCCCCAGCATTTT.

V and J are TRBV18 and TRBJ1-5, with TRBD1 as a possible D gene (6 bases). This CDR3 has 16 amino acids. Germline CDR1 KGHSH, CDR2 LQKENI. V lost 3 bases to trimming and J lost 6 bases, with 18 bases between them. The CDR3 DNA follows: TGTGCCAGCTCACCTGAACAGGGCCTGAGGGCTCAGCCCCAGCATTTT. It translates to CASSPEQGLRAQPQHF.

This chain connects TRBV5-1 to TRBJ2-3; D remains ambiguous. Germline V gene data show CDR1 as SGHRS and CDR2 as YFSETQ. Trimming removed 2 bases from V and 2 bases from J, with 9 bases in between. This CDR3 region has 14 residues. CDR3 protein: CASSFSTYTDTQYF. The CDR3 DNA sequence: TGCGCCAGCAGCTTTTCCACTTACACAGATACGCAGTATTTT.

V is TRBV19 and J is TRBJ1-2; D not resolved. The germline CDR1 and CDR2 sequences are LNHDA and SQIVND (reference sequence). This CDR3 comprises 15 residues. V lost 3 bases and J lost 4, with 15 bases in between. Written as DNA, the CDR3 is TGTGCCAGTAGTATCAAACACCGGGGAGGCTATGGCTACACCTTC. Translated, it gives CASSIKHRGGYGYTF.

This clone was recorded only once. V is TRBV27 and J is TRBJ2-7; D is unresolved. This CDR3 is built from 11 residues. Germline V lookup: CDR1 MNHEY, CDR2 SMNVEV (reference sequence). With 6 bases removed from V and 4 bases from J, the gap between germline ends came to 7 bases. The DNA for the CDR3 is TGTGCCAGCAGGACCGAGTACGAGCAGTACTTC. Translation gives CASRTEYEQYF.

This clone was seen a single time. The chain recombines TRBV28 with TRBJ1-4; D might be TRBD1 (5 bases). V was shortened by 7 bases and J by 7 bases, with 16 bases between the two germline ends. Per the germline V gene, CDR1 is MDHEN and CDR2 is SYDVKM. The CDR3 runs 14 residues. The CDR3, as DNA: TGTGCCAGCACCAATACGGGGGAACGTGAAAAACTGTTTTTT. It specifies CASTNTGEREKLFF.

V usage is TRBV19 and J usage is TRBJ2-3, with D perhaps matching TRBD2 (6 bases). CDR3 length: 15 residues. V was cut by 1 base and J by 0 bases, with 8 bases left in between. Germline V gives CDR1 LNHDA, CDR2 SQIVND (reference sequence). In DNA, the CDR3 is TGTGCCAGTAGTATAGGCGGGATGAGCACAGATACGCAGTATTTT. The encoded protein is CASSIGGMSTDTQYF.

This rearrangement joins TRBV7-3 to TRBJ2-1; the D is unclear. V was cut by 5 bases and J by 6 bases, with 14 bases left in between. CDR1 is SGHTA and CDR2 is FQGTGA in the germline V gene. The CDR3 sequence is 14 residues long. CDR3 sequence: CASSPRGKGNEQFF. The DNA for the CDR3 is TGTGCCAGCAGCCCCCGAGGCAAGGGCAATGAGCAGTTCTTC.

The chain employs TRBV5-1 and TRBJ1-6; TRBD1 is a possible D gene (5 bases). There are 15 residues in the CDR3. The ends were cut back, 1 base at V and 9 bases at J, with 14 bases in the middle. Germline CDR1 reads SGHRS; CDR2 reads YFSETQ. CDR3 in DNA: TGCGCCAGCAGCTTGTCAGGGTTGCGGAGTTCACCCCTCCACTTT. This gives the protein CASSLSGLRSSPLHF.

The count of this clone is one. The chain recombines TRBV28 with TRBJ2-3; unclear D gene. This CDR3 region has 14 residues. Germline lookup yields CDR1 MDHEN and CDR2 SYDVKM. The V end lost 10 bases, the J end lost 1 base, and 15 bases lay between the germline ends. The CDR3 region has the DNA TGTGCCACATTCGGTCGCGGTGGCACAGATACGCAGTATTTT. Translating it yields CATFGRGGTDTQYF.

This clone was observed once. The chain couples TRBV7-8 to TRBJ2-7, with 7 bases aligning to TRBD1. Germline V lookup: CDR1 SGHVS, CDR2 FQNEAQ. There are 12 residues in the CDR3. Trimming cost V 8 bases and J 7 bases; bases outside gene matches: 8. The DNA for the CDR3 is TGTGCCAGCGGGACAGCCGTACGGGAGCAGTACTTC. It yields the protein CASGTAVREQYF.

This clone has a single count. The chain employs TRBV6-1 and TRBJ2-2; 8 bases are a match to TRBD2. The CDR3 runs 16 residues. From germline, CDR1 is MNHNS and CDR2 SASEGT. V lost 2 bases to trimming and J lost 3 bases; unmatched junction nucleotides: 5. CDR3 amino acids: CASSERGGADTGELFF. The CDR3 DNA is TGTGCCAGCAGTGAACGGGGGGGCGCCGACACCGGGGAGCTGTTTTTT.

By sample share, this clone is large. The V gene is TRBV18, the J gene TRBJ1-5, with D perhaps matching TRBD1 (6 bases). This CDR3 has 15 residues. The V and J ends lost 2 bases and 11 bases respectively, with 19 bases between them. Germline CDR1 KGHSH, CDR2 LQKENI. CDR3 protein: CASSPTGWVAESQHF. The CDR3 DNA reads TGTGCCAGCTCACCAACAGGGTGGGTCGCGGAGTCCCAGCATTTT.

This clone occurred once. This chain joins TRBV27 and TRBJ2-7; 8 bases are a match to TRBD2. Germline values: CDR1 MNHEY, CDR2 SMNVEV (reference sequence). Trimming cost V 6 bases and J 4 bases; bases outside gene matches: 5. This CDR3 comprises 13 residues. The CDR3 nucleotides are TGTGCCAGCAGCCCCGGGGGGGGGTACGAGCAGTACTTC. Translation: CASSPGGGYEQYF.

The V call is TRBV19, the J call TRBJ2-7; TRBD2 aligns across 8 bases. J gave up 3 bases and V 6 bases, and 13 bases lay outside the gene matches. The CDR3 is 16 residues long. Germline values: CDR1 LNHDA, CDR2 SQIVND (reference sequence). CDR3 nucleotide sequence: TGTGCCAGTAGCGGGGGGGGCAGAGGGCCAGACTACGAGCAGTACTTC. Translating it yields CASSGGGRGPDYEQYF.

The chain combines TRBV6-6 with TRBJ2-7; 7 positions agree with TRBD2. CDR3 size: 15 residues. J was trimmed by 4 bases and V by 2 bases; bases with no gene match: 8. The germline gives CDR1 MNHNY, CDR2 SVGAGI (reference sequence). CDR3 protein: CASSYRRAGMYEQYF. The CDR3, as DNA: TGTGCCAGCAGTTACCGGCGAGCGGGAATGTACGAGCAGTACTTC.

This clone was observed once. The chain uses TRBV5-6 and TRBJ2-7, with D tentatively TRBD2 (5 bases). With 6 bases removed from V and 2 bases from J, the gap between germline ends came to 12 bases. The CDR3 loop spans 13 amino acids. Germline V gene sequence: CDR1 SGHDT, CDR2 YYEEEE. The CDR3 sequence is CASKSVGAYEQYF. Written as DNA, the CDR3 is TGTGCCAGCAAGTCCGTGGGAGCCTACGAGCAGTACTTC.

The chain carries TRBV6-1 and TRBJ1-4; D unclear. CDR1 MNHNS and CDR2 SASEGT come from the germline V gene. Trimming left V 0 bases short and J 0 bases short, with 8 bases between. The CDR3 is 16 residues long. The CDR3 loop is CASSEASPTTNEKLFF. CDR3 nucleotide sequence: TGTGCCAGCAGTGAAGCAAGTCCAACAACTAATGAAAAACTGTTTTTT.

Of note for this clone: The sample carries other DNA sequences with the same CDR3. The rearrangement links TRBV7-3 to TRBJ2-6, with D tentatively TRBD1 or TRBD2 (5 bases each). Looked up from germline, CDR1 is SGHTA and CDR2 is FQGTGA. The germline V and J ends were trimmed by 1 base and 1 base, with 8 bases remaining between them. The CDR3 is made up of 16 amino acids. The CDR3 here is CASSLSGGSGANVLTF. The CDR3 coding sequence is TGTGCCAGCAGCTTAAGTGGGGGTTCTGGGGCCAACGTCCTGACTTTC.

V is TRBV5-1 and J is TRBJ1-2; D is undetermined. Trimming shortened V by 0 bases and J by 4 bases, and 13 bases separated the two germline ends. This CDR3 has 15 amino acids. The germline gives CDR1 SGHRS, CDR2 YFSETQ. DNA for the CDR3: TGCGCCAGCAGCTTGGCCTTAGGGAAGGCCTATGGCTACACCTTC. Encoded protein: CASSLALGKAYGYTF. Full variable domain (remainder filled in from reference TRBV5-1 and TRBJ1-2): KAGVTQTPRYLIKTRGQQVTLSCSPISGHRSVSWYQQTPGQGLQFLFEYFSETQRNKGNFPGRFSGRQFSNSRSEMNVSTLELGDSALYLCASSLALGKAYGYTFGSGTRLTVV.